Below, one TCR beta chain is given with its context. Participants were aged roughly 18 to 90 years, lived in some 23 US areas, and enrolled virtually. Clinical history reported by participants formed the basis on which cohorts were assigned. Recovered Cohort 3 donors showed two negative PCRs, clearance, or symptom resolution. This record comes from a study of blood T cell repertoires in COVID-19. This CDR3 comprises 16 residues. Germline assignment: CDR1 MGHRA and CDR2 YSYEKL. Unmatched junction bases numbered 5, after V lost 4 bases and J lost 1 base. The repertoire was sequenced with immunoSEQ multiplex PCR; TCRdb's copy has only in-frame clones and lacks some. Among 150,000 to 250,000 clones listed, 84% were seen once.

The rearrangement links TRBV4-1 to TRBJ2-3, with 10 bases matching TRBD2. The sequence derives from a man aged 35 to 55 who had recovered from COVID-19. Sample: PBMCs or T cells enriched from blood (not recorded which). CDR3 DNA: TGCGCCAGCAGCCCAACGCTAGCGGGGGGCACAGATACGCAGTATTTT. It encodes CASSPTLAGGTDTQYF.